This is a list of T cell receptor beta chains from one sample in a study of cytomegalovirus exposure and HLA in healthy donors. TCRdb's copy holds only in-frame clones and misses some; the assay was immunoSEQ multiplex PCR. The sample shows under 80,000 clones, about 80% of them seen only once. The sample comprised PBMCs. The receptors derive from a woman aged 40-49 years in good health and CMV-seronegative. CDR3s include the opening cysteine and the closing phenylalanine or tryptophan. The order of the fields is V gene, J gene, clone size, CDR3 protein. Size values are once, few and many counts, or a class for expanded clones, and some rows have none.

TRBV18	TRBJ1-2	NA	CASSSGQGANYGYTF
TRBV7-2	TRBJ2-7	NA	CASSLQRGSYEQYF
TRBV5-6	TRBJ1-6	NA	CASSLGRVDSPLHF
TRBV30	TRBJ1-6	NA	CAWAPGQITPPLHF
TRBV28	TRBJ2-1	NA	CASSLWPGGPGEQFF
TRBV7-8	TRBJ2-7	once	CASSPAGGQYEQYF
TRBV10-3	TRBJ2-5	NA	CAISAKLAGVETQYF
TRBV28	TRBJ1-2	NA	CAISNRQSYGYTF
TRBV5-1	TRBJ2-3	NA	CASSLRSGLSDTQYF
TRBV18	TRBJ2-1	NA	CASSPGLGGYEQFF
TRBV6-5	TRBJ2-5	once	CASSPSTGVQETQYF
TRBV4-1	TRBJ2-3	NA	CASSSQGGGTDTQYF
TRBV5-6	TRBJ1-2	NA	CASTLGQGNYGYTF
TRBV5-5	TRBJ1-1	NA	CASSLRVQNTEAFF
TRBV5-1	TRBJ1-2	NA	CASRPRSTGDYGYTF
TRBV5-5	TRBJ1-1	NA	CASSIRDRSTEAFF
TRBV5-6	TRBJ2-1	NA	CASSRELAGGPMDEQFF
TRBV2	TRBJ2-5	NA	CASGTSGRETQYF
TRBV10-3	TRBJ2-7	NA	CAISESGDRVEQYF
TRBV5-1	TRBJ2-1	NA	CASSLVAEQGMGQFF
TRBV30	TRBJ2-7	NA	CAWSNTQYEQYF
TRBV7-7	TRBJ2-1	few	CASSLGAGATVEQFF
TRBV14	TRBJ2-1	NA	CASSAGTRLNEQFF
TRBV11-2	TRBJ1-2	NA	CASSVRDTNYGYTF
TRBV5-8	TRBJ2-7	NA	CASSAGTPPAYEQYF
TRBV4-1	TRBJ1-2	NA	CASSRGQSGDYGYTF
TRBV7-9	TRBJ2-5	NA	CASSKQTGRETQYF
TRBV10-2	TRBJ1-3	NA	CASSERFVGAGNTIYF
TRBV6-5	TRBJ1-1	NA	CASAGRGTNTEAFF
TRBV10-3	TRBJ1-5	NA	CATEAGAGNQPQHF
TRBV6-1	TRBJ1-1	NA	CASSHRGPDTEAFF
TRBV18	TRBJ1-5	NA	CASSPQGADQPQHF
TRBV28	TRBJ1-5	NA	CASSSGQPQPQHF
TRBV9	TRBJ1-3	NA	CASSVGWGGPLSGNTIYF
TRBV7-2	TRBJ2-7	NA	CASSLGTSASYEQYF
TRBV2	TRBJ1-2	NA	CASTKINGGAGGYTF
TRBV29-1	TRBJ2-1	NA	CSVEMNSGLGEQLF
TRBV5-6	TRBJ2-5	NA	CASSFRRALSETQYF
TRBV19	TRBJ2-1	NA	CASSSSSGRWIYNEQFF
TRBV5-1	TRBJ2-2	few	CASSLRPDSASTGELFF
TRBV30	TRBJ1-6	NA	CALRGVFDSPLHF
TRBV2	TRBJ1-2	NA	CASNPWDRNYGYTF